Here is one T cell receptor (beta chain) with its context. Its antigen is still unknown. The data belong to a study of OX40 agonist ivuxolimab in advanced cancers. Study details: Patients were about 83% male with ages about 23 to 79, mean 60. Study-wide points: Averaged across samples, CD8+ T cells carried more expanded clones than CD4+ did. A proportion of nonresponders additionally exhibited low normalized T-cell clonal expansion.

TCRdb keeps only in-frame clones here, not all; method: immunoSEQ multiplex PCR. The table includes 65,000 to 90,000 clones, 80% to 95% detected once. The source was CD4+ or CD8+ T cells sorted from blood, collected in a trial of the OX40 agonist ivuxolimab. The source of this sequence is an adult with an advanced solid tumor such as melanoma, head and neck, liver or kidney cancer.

The CDR3 sequence: CASRRDRGETQYF. DNA for the CDR3: TGTGCCAGTCGTCGGGACAGGGGAGAGACCCAGTACTTC. The chain couples TRBV19 to TRBJ2-5, with 10 bases identical to TRBD1. The CDR3 loop spans 13 amino acids. Trimming removed 8 bases from V and 4 bases from J; junction bases left unmatched: 4. From germline, CDR1 is LNHDA and CDR2 SQIVND (reference sequence).